This T cell receptor beta chain was retrieved from a study of blood T cell repertoires in COVID-19. Study-level background: COVID-19 samples, acute and convalescent, were from the United States, Italy and Spain.

TCRdb's table, derived via immunoSEQ multiplex PCR, lists solely in-frame clones and lacks some. The table has about 150,000 clones, around 84% seen once; the top ten hold around 7.7%. The CDR3 sequence is 13 residues long. CDR1 is MNHEY and CDR2 is SMNVEV in the germline V gene (reference sequence). V lost 8 bases to trimming and J lost 2 bases; unmatched junction nucleotides: 4. The cohort comprised adults aged 18 to 89 years residing in approximately 22 US areas. Assignment of participants to cohorts was predicated upon participant-reported clinical history. The clonotype comes from a man between 50 and 59 years old who had recovered from COVID-19. The sequencing input was PBMCs or T cells enriched from blood (not recorded which). The chain has TRBV27 and TRBJ2-7; 9 bases map to TRBD1. CDR3 loop: CASLGQGPYEQYF. In DNA, the CDR3 is TGTGCCAGCCTGGGACAGGGTCCCTACGAGCAGTACTTC.